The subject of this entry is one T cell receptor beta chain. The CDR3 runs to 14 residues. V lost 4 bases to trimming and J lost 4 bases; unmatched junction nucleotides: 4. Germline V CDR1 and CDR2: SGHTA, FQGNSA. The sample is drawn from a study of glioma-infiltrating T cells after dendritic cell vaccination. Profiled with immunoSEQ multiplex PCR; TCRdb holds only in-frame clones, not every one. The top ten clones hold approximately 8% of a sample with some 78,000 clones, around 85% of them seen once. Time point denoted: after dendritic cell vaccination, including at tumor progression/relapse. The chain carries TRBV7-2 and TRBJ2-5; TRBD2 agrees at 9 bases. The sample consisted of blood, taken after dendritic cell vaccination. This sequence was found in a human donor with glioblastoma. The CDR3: CASSSSSGAETQYF. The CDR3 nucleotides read TGTGCCAGCAGCTCGTCTAGCGGGGCAGAGACCCAGTACTTC.